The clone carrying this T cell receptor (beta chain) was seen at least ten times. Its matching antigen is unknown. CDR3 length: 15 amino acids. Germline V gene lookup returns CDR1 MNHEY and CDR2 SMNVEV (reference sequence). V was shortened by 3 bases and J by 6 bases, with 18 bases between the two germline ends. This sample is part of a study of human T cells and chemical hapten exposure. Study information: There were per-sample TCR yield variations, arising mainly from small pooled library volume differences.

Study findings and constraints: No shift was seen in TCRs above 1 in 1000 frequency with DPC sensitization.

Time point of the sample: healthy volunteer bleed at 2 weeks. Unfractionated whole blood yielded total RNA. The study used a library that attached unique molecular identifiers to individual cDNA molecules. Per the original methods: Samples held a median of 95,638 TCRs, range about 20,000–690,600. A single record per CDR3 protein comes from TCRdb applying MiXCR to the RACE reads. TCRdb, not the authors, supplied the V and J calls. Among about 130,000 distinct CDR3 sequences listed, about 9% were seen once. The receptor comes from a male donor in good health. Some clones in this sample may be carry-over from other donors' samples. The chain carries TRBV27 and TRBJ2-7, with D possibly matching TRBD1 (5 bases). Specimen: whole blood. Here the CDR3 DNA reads TGTGCCAGCAGTTTCAACGTCAAGCAGGGTCTCGAGCAGTACTTC. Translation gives CASSFNVKQGLEQYF.